The 3 T cell receptor beta chains presented below share a single source sample, sequenced in a study of graft-versus-host responses after intestinal transplantation. These receptors have no known antigen. Profiled with immunoSEQ multiplex PCR; TCRdb holds only in-frame clones, not every one. In the table there are 75,000 to 95,000 clones, about 93% of which are singletons. The specimen was unstimulated CD8+ T cells sorted from spleen or lymph node cells, collected before intestinal transplant. Receptor source: a human donor who received an intestinal transplant.

The chain employs TRBV27 and TRBJ1-6, with 7 bases fitting TRBD1. This CDR3 has 16 amino acids. V lost 5 bases, J lost 2 bases, and 6 bases stayed unmatched. Germline V lookup: CDR1 MNHEY, CDR2 SMNVEV (reference sequence). The DNA for the CDR3 is TGTGCCAGCAGTCTCACAGGGGAGCCCTATAATTCACCCCTCCACTTT. Translation: CASSLTGEPYNSPLHF.

The V and J genes are TRBV9 and TRBJ1-6; no clear D. This CDR3 is built from 14 residues. Germline loops: CDR1 SGDLS, CDR2 YYNGEE. V lost 3 bases and J 7 bases, leaving 11 bases between the germline ends. CDR3 nucleotides: TGTGCCAGCAGCGCGGACGGGGTGAATTCACCCCTCCACTTT. It yields the protein CASSADGVNSPLHF.

V usage is TRBV28 and J usage is TRBJ1-1; the D is unclear. V was cut by 7 bases and J by 5 bases, with 14 bases left in between. The germline V gene encodes CDR1 MDHEN and CDR2 SYDVKM. This CDR3 region has 13 residues. CDR3: CASNKGPGTEAFF. The CDR3 DNA follows: TGTGCCAGCAATAAGGGCCCGGGGACTGAAGCTTTCTTT.